The clone carrying this TCR beta chain showed up many times. The CDR3 is made up of 15 amino acids. With V trimmed by 3 bases and J by 6 bases, 8 bases remained unmatched. Germline CDR1 is KGHSH and CDR2 is LQKENI. This specimen comes from a study of blood T cell repertoires in COVID-19. Method: immunoSEQ multiplex PCR; TCRdb's copy keeps in-frame clones and lacks some. This table holds roughly 150,000 clones, about four fifths found once. The sequence came from a woman older than 75 with active or convalescent COVID-19. The rearrangement joins TRBV18 to TRBJ1-2, with 9 positions matching TRBD1. Specimen: peripheral blood. The CDR3 bases are TGTGCCAGCTCACCGCCGGACAGGGGTAGTGATGGCTACACCTTC. Its translation is CASSPPDRGSDGYTF.